This T cell receptor (beta chain) stems from a study of blood T cell repertoires in COVID-19. This clone was picked up a small number of times. This CDR3 is 14 amino acids long. The table came from immunoSEQ multiplex PCR; TCRdb's copy has only in-frame clones and leaves some out. The table shows roughly 220,000 clones, with 70% to 90% occurring only once. Material: PBMCs or T cells enriched from blood (not recorded which). V and J are TRBV21-1 and TRBJ2-5; the table gives TRBD1 as D, unverified against the DNA. TRBV21-1 is marked as a pseudogene. This receptor was taken from a man aged 25-45 years with acute COVID-19. CDR3 loop: CASSKLTRWETQYF. CDR3 in DNA: TGTGCCAGCAGCAAATTAACCAGATGGGAGACCCAGTACTTC.